This T cell receptor beta chain appears in the sequencing data of a study of blood T cell repertoires in COVID-19 (dated by TCRdb to 2018 to 2020). As for the study more broadly: Samples from collaborators originated in the United States, Italy and Spain and spanned both the acute and convalescent phases of COVID-19. The material from the prospective study consisted of cDNA or gDNA derived from T cells, B-cell-depleted T cells, or PBMCs. The dataset comprised deeply sampled blood TCRbeta repertoires from subjects exposed to, actively infected with, or recovered from COVID-19. Nearly every sample came with metadata listing a de-identified subject ID, COVID-19 status, age in years and sex. The repertoires were made available in a free public database intended to serve as a resource for research on the immune response to SARS-CoV-2. Where available, HLA class I and class II types were obtained from metadata supplied by the sample provider rather than from assay-based typing. The samples were drawn from two sources: the first 160 participants of the ongoing ImmuneRACE study, and 1,000 to 1,500 subjects contributed by 6 global collaborators. Results and caveats for the whole study, not just this receptor: The amount of clinical and demographic metadata varied by source and participant and was provided uncurated.

Enrolling through a virtual design, the prospective study's participants ranged in age from roughly 18 to 89 years and lived across some 22 United States geographic areas. In the prospective study, cohorts were assigned on the basis of participant-reported clinical history obtained from a screening survey and a study questionnaire. Recovered participants in ImmuneRACE Cohort 3 were defined by two consecutive negative NP/OP PCR tests, clearance by a healthcare professional, or resolution of symptoms. In the prospective study, whole blood, serum and a nasopharyngeal or oropharyngeal swab were collected from each participant by mobile phlebotomists. Additional blood draws and questionnaires over an approximately 2-month period could optionally be provided by prospective study participants. Before DNA extraction, blood samples from the prospective study were shipped at room temperature or frozen. TCRbeta CDR3 regions were amplified from genomic DNA by means of the immunoSEQ Assay, a bias-controlled multiplex PCR. Turning to the authors' computational methods: The number of nucleated cells in each sample was estimated from the amplification of reference gene primers within the assay. Sequence reads were collapsed and filtered to measure the absolute abundance of every unique TCRbeta CDR3 rearrangement. For each sample, productive Simpson clonality was calculated as the square root of Simpson's diversity index over productive rearrangements. TCRdb re-hosts the immuneACCESS table, in-frame sequences only. Its copies lack some clones; in the studies checked, an unresolved V gene accounts for under half of them, and the cause for the rest is not known. V and J calls and clone size are copied from that table; D and trimming were computed from the DNA. The sample table contains 150,000 to 200,000 clones; only one count was recorded for approximately 82% of them. The biggest ten clones account for 15% to 20% of the sample.

This clone has a handful of counts. The target of this receptor is not known. Qualities for individual bases were not recorded, and no much larger clone is one base off. The sample taken for sequencing was PBMCs or T cells enriched from blood (not recorded which). The sequence was collected from a woman between 45 and 60 years old who had recovered from COVID-19.

The DNA sequence is as follows: TGTGCCAGCTCACCAGACGCGGGAGGCACTGAAGCTTTCTTT. Translated, this is CASSPDAGGTEAFF. The rearranged chain carries TRBV18 and TRBJ1-1, with no reliable assignment of the D segment. From the germline V gene, CDR1 is KGHSH and CDR2 is LQKENI. The junction shows trimming of 2 bases on V and 4 bases on J, plus 11 bases between the germline ends. Taken from cysteine to phenylalanine, the CDR3 has 14 residues. This entry keeps only the CDR3 DNA: 42 bases, framed from base 1.